Listed below are T cell receptor beta chains from one sample, sequenced in a study of blood T cell repertoires in COVID-19. TCRdb's copy holds only in-frame clones and misses some; the assay was immunoSEQ multiplex PCR. Among some 100,000 clones listed, just under 80% were seen once. Sequenced: peripheral blood. The receptors derive from a man between 65 and 80 years old with active or convalescent COVID-19. CDR3s include the opening cysteine and the closing phenylalanine or tryptophan. A D gene is named only where the DNA matches it firmly. Some rows mark clone size as missing; the rest say once, few, many or name a class of expanded clone.

>.|TRBV7-2|TRBJ2-2|TRBD2
CASSLVSGGLNTGELFF
TGTGCCAGCAGCTTAGTTTCGGGAGGACTGAACACCGGGGAGCTGTTTTTT
>.|TRBV3-1/TRBV3-2|TRBJ2-2|TRBD2
CASSPPLAGVPGELFF
TGTGCCAGCAGCCCCCCCCTAGCGGGAGTCCCCGGGGAGCTGTTTTTT
>.|TRBV10-2|TRBJ1-5|TRBD1
CATGTGWDQPQHF
TGCGCCACCGGGACAGGGTGGGATCAGCCCCAGCATTTT
>.|TRBV7-3|TRBJ2-7|TRBD2
CASSPGGAYEQYF
TGTGCCAGCAGCCCTGGGGGGGCCTACGAGCAGTACTTC
>.|TRBV24-1|TRBJ1-5|TRBD1
CATSEGTANQPQHF
TGTGCCACCAGTGAGGGGACAGCAAATCAGCCCCAGCATTTT
>.|TRBV7-9|TRBJ2-3|TRBD1
CASSLGNRGTGVRDTQYF
TGTGCCAGCAGCTTAGGGAACCGGGGGACAGGGGTACGAGATACGCAGTATTTT
>.|TRBV5-8|TRBJ2-7|.
CASSSNTGTRSYEQYF
TGTGCCAGCAGCTCCAACACCGGGACACGCTCCTACGAGCAGTACTTC
>.|TRBV7-8|TRBJ2-2|.
CASTSRVFTGAGELFF
TGTGCCAGCACCTCTAGGGTCTTCACCGGGGCCGGGGAGCTGTTTTTT
>.|TRBV3-1/TRBV3-2|TRBJ2-1|TRBD2
CASSQELADFYNEQFF
TGTGCCAGCAGCCAAGAGCTAGCGGATTTCTACAATGAGCAGTTCTTC
>.|TRBV5-6|TRBJ1-4|TRBD1
CASSLLGQGVFNEKLFF
TGTGCCAGCAGCTTACTGGGACAGGGGGTATTTAATGAAAAACTGTTTTTT
>few|TRBV6-2/TRBV6-3|TRBJ1-2|.
CASSLPGSNQYGYTF
TGTGCCAGCAGCCTCCCCGGGTCGAACCAATATGGCTACACCTTC
>.|TRBV2|TRBJ1-2|.
CASSEGVRSNYGYTF
TGTGCCAGCAGTGAAGGGGTCAGGTCGAACTATGGCTACACCTTC
>.|TRBV28|TRBJ2-7|.
CASSLGAIEQYF
TGTGCCAGCAGTTTGGGGGCCATCGAGCAGTACTTC
>.|TRBV15|TRBJ1-1|TRBD1
CATSGYRGLNTEAFF
TGTGCCACCAGCGGTTACAGGGGGCTGAACACTGAAGCTTTCTTT
>.|TRBV19|TRBJ2-1|TRBD2
CASSSQTSGPAYNEQFF
TGTGCCAGTAGTTCCCAGACTAGCGGGCCAGCCTACAATGAGCAGTTCTTC
>.|TRBV7-9|TRBJ2-1|.
CASSHSYKNEQFF
TGTGCCAGCAGCCACTCCTATAAGAATGAGCAGTTCTTC
>.|TRBV5-1|TRBJ1-2|TRBD1
CASSPGQVYGYTF
TGCGCCAGCAGCCCTGGACAGGTCTATGGCTACACCTTC
>many|TRBV6-5|TRBJ1-5|.
CASSYSSNQPQHF
TGTGCCAGCAGTTATTCAAGCAATCAGCCCCAGCATTTT
>.|TRBV28|TRBJ1-4|.
CASRMTGREKLFF
TGTGCCAGCAGAATGACAGGTCGAGAAAAACTGTTTTTT
>.|TRBV30|TRBJ1-1|TRBD1
CAWNRQGKGVIEAFF
TGTGCCTGGAATCGACAGGGGAAAGGGGTTATTGAAGCTTTCTTT
>.|TRBV28|TRBJ1-2|.
CASTTVRDTNYGYTF
TGTGCCAGCACCACTGTCCGGGACACTAACTATGGCTACACCTTC
>.|TRBV5-4|TRBJ2-3|.
CASSLDTESTDTQYF
TGTGCCAGCAGCTTGGACACAGAGAGCACAGATACGCAGTATTTT
>few|TRBV5-1|TRBJ1-1|.
CASSLNREQGAFF
TGCGCCAGCAGCTTGAACAGGGAGCAGGGAGCTTTCTTT
>.|TRBV12-3/TRBV12-4|TRBJ2-3|.
CASRFADTQYF
TGTGCCAGCAGGTTCGCAGATACGCAGTATTTT
>.|TRBV3-1/TRBV3-2|TRBJ2-7|.
CASSQDLTGSEQYF
TGTGCCAGCAGCCAAGATCTCACCGGGAGCGAGCAGTACTTC
>.|TRBV2|TRBJ1-1|.
CASSGPSQGVTEAFF
TGTGCCAGCAGTGGTCCCTCACAGGGCGTCACTGAAGCTTTCTTT
>.|TRBV2|TRBJ1-1|.
CASSESGQGRAEAFF
TGTGCCAGCAGTGAAAGTGGGCAGGGTCGGGCTGAAGCTTTCTTT
>.|TRBV29-1|TRBJ1-2|.
CSVVPINVADNNYGYTF
TGCAGCGTTGTCCCCATCAATGTCGCAGACAATAACTATGGCTACACCTTC
>many|TRBV6-6|TRBJ1-1|.
CASSYEGGNTEAFF
TGTGCCAGCAGTTACGAGGGAGGGAACACTGAAGCTTTCTTT
>once|TRBV28|TRBJ1-2|.
CASSWLRYGYTF
TGTGCCAGCAGTTGGCTCCGCTATGGCTACACCTTC
>.|TRBV2|TRBJ1-2|.
CASSEEGTEGYTF
TGTGCCAGCAGTGAGGAGGGGACGGAGGGCTACACCTTC
>.|TRBV12-3/TRBV12-4|TRBJ1-4|.
CASSQDRSLFF
TGTGCCAGCAGTCAAGACAGGTCGCTGTTTTTT
>.|TRBV25-1|TRBJ2-2|TRBD2
CASSESGTSGGRELFF
TGTGCCAGCAGTGAATCCGGGACTAGCGGGGGCCGGGAGCTGTTTTTT
>.|TRBV6-2/TRBV6-3|TRBJ2-7|TRBD1
CASSYSRDSYEQYF
TGTGCCAGCAGTTACTCGAGGGACAGCTACGAGCAGTACTTC
>.|TRBV2|TRBJ2-2|TRBD1
CASSSGTGGASGELFF
TGTGCCAGCAGCTCTGGGACAGGGGGCGCTTCCGGGGAGCTGTTTTTT
>.|TRBV29-1|TRBJ1-2|TRBD1
CSVVPQELQGYAGYTF
TGCAGCGTTGTCCCACAGGAGTTACAGGGGTACGCTGGCTACACCTTC
>.|TRBV24-1|TRBJ2-7|TRBD1
CATSDWDSYEQYF
TGTGCCACCAGTGACTGGGACAGTTACGAGCAGTACTTC
>once|TRBV7-2|TRBJ2-3|TRBD2
CASNLGGLGVADTQYF
TGTGCCAGCAACTTGGGGGGGTTAGGGGTGGCAGATACGCAGTATTTT
>.|TRBV10-3|TRBJ2-7|.
CAISESTDSYEQYF
TGTGCCATCAGTGAGTCCACAGATTCCTACGAGCAGTACTTC
>few|TRBV3-1/TRBV3-2|TRBJ1-2|TRBD1
CASSLTRTGVGNGYTF
TGTGCCAGCAGCCTCACCAGGACAGGGGTAGGTAATGGCTACACCTTC
>.|TRBV7-6|TRBJ1-3|TRBD1
CASSLVGQGAFSGNTIYF
TGTGCCAGCAGCTTAGTGGGACAGGGGGCCTTCTCTGGAAACACCATATATTTT
>.|TRBV7-8|TRBJ2-7|.
CASSLGVRGKPPSYEQYF
TGTGCCAGCAGCTTGGGGGTGAGGGGGAAGCCGCCATCCTACGAGCAGTACTTC
>.|TRBV18|TRBJ1-4|TRBD1
CASSFGQGGEKLFF
TGTGCCAGCTCATTCGGACAGGGCGGTGAAAAACTGTTTTTT
>.|TRBV19|TRBJ1-4|TRBD1
CASSPPKGQGATNEKLFF
TGTGCCAGTAGTCCCCCTAAGGGACAGGGAGCCACTAATGAAAAACTGTTTTTT
>.|TRBV15|TRBJ2-5|.
CATTLNRGTGETQYF
TGTGCCACCACCCTGAATCGGGGGACTGGGGAGACCCAGTACTTC
>.|TRBV18|TRBJ1-1|.
CASSPLTGPGSTEAFF
TGTGCCAGCTCACCCCTCACAGGTCCTGGCTCCACTGAAGCTTTCTTT
>.|TRBV6-5|TRBJ1-3|.
CASSYSSTAGNTIYF
TGTGCCAGCAGTTACTCTTCGACAGCTGGAAACACCATATATTTT
>.|TRBV21-1|TRBJ1-2|.
CASSKDLPTSPYGYTF
TGTGCCAGCAGCAAAGACTTGCCAACGAGTCCCTATGGCTACACCTTC
>.|TRBV28|TRBJ1-4|TRBD1
CASSSPRDRGLEKLFF
TGTGCCAGCAGTTCTCCGAGAGACAGGGGTCTAGAAAAACTGTTTTTT
>.|TRBV4-1|TRBJ2-7|TRBD1
CASSQTGTGVREQYF
TGCGCCAGCAGCCAAACCGGGACAGGGGTTCGCGAGCAGTACTTC
>few|TRBV7-3|TRBJ2-1|TRBD1
CASSSGTGSYNEQFF
TGTGCCAGCAGCTCCGGGACAGGGAGCTACAATGAGCAGTTCTTC
>.|TRBV20-1|TRBJ1-1|TRBD1
CSAIETGRSSPEAFF
TGCAGTGCTATTGAGACAGGGAGGTCGAGTCCTGAAGCTTTCTTT